This TCR beta chain came from a study of cytomegalovirus exposure and HLA in healthy donors. Study outcomes and limitations: For most TCR beta V segments, an earlier analysis put the productive rate at about 87% or about 30% of the time.

The CDR3 covers 18 residues. J lost 0 bases, V lost 6 bases, and 9 bases had no gene match. The germline gives CDR1 KGHSH, CDR2 LQKENI. Concerning this clone itself: What it recognizes is unknown.

The PCR ran on 60 Vbeta and 13 Jbeta primers. The assay was immunoSEQ multiplex PCR, and TCRdb's table has in-frame clones only and misses some. The repertoire holds roughly 130,000 clones, with around 80% as singletons. The specimen was PBMCs. The chain has TRBV18 and TRBJ2-1; 12 bases are shared with TRBD2. The sequence was collected from a woman in her 50s in good health and CMV-seropositive. Here the CDR3 DNA reads TGTGCCAGCTCGCCGGGACTAGCGGGTTCCCGCTCCTACAATGAGCAGTTCTTC. Residues: CASSPGLAGSRSYNEQFF.